This T cell receptor (beta chain) is drawn from a study of T cell clusters in autoimmune cytopenias. Study-wide background: Per sample, median TRB depth was about 52,000 reads, yielding a median approximately 2,400 distinct clonotypes. Notes on the study in general: No cluster-lack signature appeared between secondary cytopenia and chronic lymphocytic leukemia patients, apparently due to lymphoma masking. TRB repertoire shifts in secondary cytopenia and chronic lymphocytic leukemia mostly reflected lymphoma, not autoimmunity. Clustering suggested that physiological T cell clusters were missing in primary autoimmune cytopenia patients.

TRB amplification used 250 ng of peripheral blood genomic DNA. The CDR3 has 15 residues. Germline values: CDR1 DFQATT, CDR2 SNEGSKA (reference sequence). Multiplex touch-down PCR amplified TRB using TRB-A and TRB-B pools in one tube. TCRdb reprocessed the multiplex PCR reads and stores each CDR3 protein as one record, lacking DNA. This sample's table reports roughly 9,500 distinct CDR3 sequences. In the case of this clonotype: Its specificity is unknown.

The material sequenced was peripheral blood. The chain carries TRBV20-1 and TRBJ2-1; TCRdb proposes TRBD2, but this gene call is untestable without DNA. The origin of this receptor is a human donor with an autoimmune cytopenia or autoimmune hepatitis (not recorded which). This CDR3 is CSARGTSGPYNEQFF.